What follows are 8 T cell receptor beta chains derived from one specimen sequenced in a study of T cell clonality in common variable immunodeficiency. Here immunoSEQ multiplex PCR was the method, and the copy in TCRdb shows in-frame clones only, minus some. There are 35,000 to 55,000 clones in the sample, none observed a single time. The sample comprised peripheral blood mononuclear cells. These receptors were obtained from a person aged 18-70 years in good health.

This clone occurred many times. CDR3 DNA (partial): TGTGCCAGCAGTTTGTTAGGGGCTAGACCCTACAATGAG. It translates to CASSLLGARPYNE. Given in full, the CDR3 is CASSLLGARPYNEQFF. This chain links TRBV27 with TRBJ2-1; D may be TRBD1 (5 bases). The CDR3 is cut off 3 residues early in the read; its end comes from the germline J gene. Germline CDR1 MNHEY, CDR2 SMNVEV (reference sequence). The V end was cut by 3 bases, the J end by 2 bases, with 14 bases between. There are 16 residues in the CDR3.

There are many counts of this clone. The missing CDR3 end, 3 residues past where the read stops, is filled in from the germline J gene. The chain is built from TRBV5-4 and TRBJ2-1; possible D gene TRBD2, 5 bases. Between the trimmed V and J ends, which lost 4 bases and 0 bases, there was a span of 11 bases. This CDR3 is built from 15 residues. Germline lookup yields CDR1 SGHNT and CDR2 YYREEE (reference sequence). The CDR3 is CASSLSGSSYNEQFF. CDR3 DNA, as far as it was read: TGTGCCAGCAGCCTAAGCGGAAGCTCCTACAATGAG.

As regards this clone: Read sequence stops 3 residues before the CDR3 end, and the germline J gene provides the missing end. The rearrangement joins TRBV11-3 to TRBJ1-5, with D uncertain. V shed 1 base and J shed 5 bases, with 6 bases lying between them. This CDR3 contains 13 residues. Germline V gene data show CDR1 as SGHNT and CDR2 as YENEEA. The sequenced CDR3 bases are TGTGCCAGCAGCTTAGGCCGGGATCAGCCC. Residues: CASSLGRDQP. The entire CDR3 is CASSLGRDQPQHF.

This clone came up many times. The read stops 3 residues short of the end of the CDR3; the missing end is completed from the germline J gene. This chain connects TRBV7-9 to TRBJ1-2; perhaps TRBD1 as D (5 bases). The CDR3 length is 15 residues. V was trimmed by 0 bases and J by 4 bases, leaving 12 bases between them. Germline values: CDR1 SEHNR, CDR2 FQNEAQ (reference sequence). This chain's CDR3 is CASSLAGVASYGYTF. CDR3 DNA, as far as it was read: TGTGCCAGCAGCTTAGCAGGGGTTGCCTCCTATGGC. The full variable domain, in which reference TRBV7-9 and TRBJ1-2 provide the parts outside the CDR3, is DTGVSQNPRHKITKRGQNVTFRCDPISEHNRLYWYRQTLGQGPEFLTYFQNEAQLEKSRLLSDRFSAERPKGSFSTLEIQRTEQGDSAMYLCASSLAGVASYGYTFGSGTRLTVV.

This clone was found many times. The CDR3 sequence is CSAREWTGANQPQHF. The DNA read from the CDR3 is TGCAGTGCTAGAGAGTGGACAGGCGCCAATCAGCCC. This chain uses TRBV20-1 with TRBJ1-5, with TRBD1 identical over 7 bases. The CDR3 is cut off 3 residues early in the read; its end comes from the germline J gene. There are 15 residues in the CDR3. Trimming at V came to 0 bases and at J to 3 bases, leaving 5 bases not matched to a gene. Looked up from germline, CDR1 is DFQATT and CDR2 is SNEGSKA (reference sequence).

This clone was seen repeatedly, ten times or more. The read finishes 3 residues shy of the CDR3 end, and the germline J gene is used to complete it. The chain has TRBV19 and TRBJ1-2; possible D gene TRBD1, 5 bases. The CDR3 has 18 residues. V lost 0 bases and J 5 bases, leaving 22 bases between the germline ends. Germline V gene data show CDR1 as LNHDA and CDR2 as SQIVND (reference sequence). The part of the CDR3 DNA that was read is TGTGCCAGTAGTATAGATGAAACACGGATGCGGGGGGATTATGGC. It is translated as CASSIDETRMRGDYG. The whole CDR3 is CASSIDETRMRGDYGYTF.

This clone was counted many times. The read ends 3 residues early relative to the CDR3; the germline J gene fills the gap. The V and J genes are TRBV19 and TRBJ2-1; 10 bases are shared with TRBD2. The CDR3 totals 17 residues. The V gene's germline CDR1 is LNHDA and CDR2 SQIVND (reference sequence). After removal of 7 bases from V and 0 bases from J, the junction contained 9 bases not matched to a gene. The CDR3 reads CASTGLAGVSSYNEQFF. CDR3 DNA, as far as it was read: TGTGCCAGTACTGGGCTAGCGGGGGTGTCCTCCTACAATGAG. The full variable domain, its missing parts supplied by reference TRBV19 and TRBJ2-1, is DGGITQSPKYLFRKEGQNVTLSCEQNLNHDAMYWYRQDPGQGLRLIYYSQIVNDFQKGDIAEGYSVSREKKESFPLTVTSAQKNPTAFYLCASTGLAGVSSYNEQFFGPGTRLTVL.

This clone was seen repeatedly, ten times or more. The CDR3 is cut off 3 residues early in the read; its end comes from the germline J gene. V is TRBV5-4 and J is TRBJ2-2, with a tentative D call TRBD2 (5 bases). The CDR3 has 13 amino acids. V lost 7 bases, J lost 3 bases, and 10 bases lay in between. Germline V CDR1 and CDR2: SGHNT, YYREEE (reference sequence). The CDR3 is CASSPGDTGELFF. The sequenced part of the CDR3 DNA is TGTGCCAGCTCCCCCGGGGACACCGGGGAG.